These 22 T cell receptor beta chains were all obtained from the same sample, sequenced in a study of cytomegalovirus exposure and HLA in healthy donors. The PCR used 60 Vbeta and 13 Jbeta primers. The protocol was immunoSEQ multiplex PCR, while the TCRdb copy is restricted to in-frame clones and leaves out a portion. This sample's table reports roughly 100,000 clones. The sample taken for sequencing was PBMCs. The source of these receptors is a man over 45 in good health and CMV-seronegative.

J is TRBJ1-2 and V is TRBV5-8; TRBD1 is a possible D gene (5 bases). The germline V gene encodes CDR1 SGHTS and CDR2 YDEGEE. The CDR3 has 13 residues. Trimming cost V 1 base and J 7 bases, with 11 bases left between them. CDR3 residues: CASSLNSGGGYTF. In DNA form, the CDR3 reads TGTGCCAGCAGCTTGAACTCGGGGGGTGGCTACACCTTC.

The gene calls are TRBV14 and TRBJ1-1; D is unresolved. The CDR3 extends over 13 amino acids. Germline CDR1 SGHDN, CDR2 FVKESK. V lost 4 bases and J lost 3, with 9 bases in between. The CDR3 is CASSPYLDTEAFF. The CDR3 DNA reads as TGTGCCAGCAGCCCATACTTGGACACTGAAGCTTTCTTT.

This chain joins TRBV15 and TRBJ2-3; 10 bases match TRBD2. The J segment lost 3 bases and the V segment lost 3 bases, leaving 9 bases of the junction unmatched. The CDR3 loop spans 17 amino acids. The germline V gene encodes CDR1 LNHNV and CDR2 YYDKDF (reference sequence). The CDR3 loop is CATSRVASGSATDTQYF. The DNA for the CDR3 is TGTGCCACCAGCAGGGTAGCTAGCGGGAGTGCGACAGATACGCAGTATTTT.

This rearrangement joins TRBV10-2 to TRBJ1-2; D may be TRBD1 (5 bases). The V end lost 3 bases, the J end lost 3 bases, and 20 bases lay between the germline ends. The CDR3 runs to 17 residues. Per the germline V gene, CDR1 is WSHSY and CDR2 is SAAADI. The CDR3 DNA is TGCGCCAGCAGTGATTGGGGATGGCGTGGAGGGGACTATGGCTACACCTTC. Translation: CASSDWGWRGGDYGYTF.

The J gene is TRBJ1-2, the V gene TRBV5-1, with TRBD1 as a possible D gene (5 bases). The germline V gene encodes CDR1 SGHRS and CDR2 YFSETQ. The CDR3 length is 15 residues. V was pared by 4 bases and J by 8 bases, with 21 bases between. The DNA for the CDR3 is TGCGCCAGCAGCCCCCGGGTCGGGGGGGAAAGCGGCTACACCTTC. It yields the protein CASSPRVGGESGYTF.

V usage is TRBV2 and J usage is TRBJ1-4; D is ambiguous. Trimming took off 7 bases at V and 0 bases at J, with 9 bases between the two ends. Per the germline V gene, CDR1 is SNHLY and CDR2 is FYNNEI. The CDR3 covers 14 residues. CDR3 DNA: TGTGCCAGCACCAGTCTGACAACTAATGAAAAACTGTTTTTT. Amino acids: CASTSLTTNEKLFF. Looking up the rest from reference TRBV2 and TRBJ1-4 gives the full variable domain: EPEVTQTPSHQVTQMGQEVILRCVPISNHLYFYWYRQILGQKVEFLVSFYNNEISEKSEIFDDQFSVERPDGSNFTLKIRSTKLEDSAMYFCASTSLTTNEKLFFGSGTQLSVL.

The V and J genes are TRBV4-3 and TRBJ1-4, with D possibly TRBD1 on 5 matching bases. This CDR3 is 16 amino acids long. The V gene's germline CDR1 is LGHNA and CDR2 YSLEER. Deletions cut 1 base from V and 5 bases from J, with 14 bases between. CDR3 bases: TGCGCCAGCAGCCAAGGGGTACGGGGGGAGAATGAAAAACTGTTTTTT. Residues: CASSQGVRGENEKLFF.

This rearrangement joins TRBV27 to TRBJ1-1, with D hard to call. CDR3 size: 11 residues. Germline CDR1 reads MNHEY; CDR2 reads SMNVEV (reference sequence). The V and J ends lost 3 bases and 8 bases respectively, with 7 bases between them. The CDR3 sequence: CASSLNGEAFF. CDR3 coding DNA: TGTGCCAGCAGTTTGAACGGGGAAGCTTTCTTT.

The chain uses TRBV5-4 and TRBJ2-7; 8 bases fit TRBD1. V trimming: 4 bases; J trimming: 2 bases; junction bases outside the gene matches: 8. Germline loops: CDR1 SGHNT, CDR2 YYREEE (reference sequence). CDR3 size: 15 residues. The CDR3 loop is CASSLPPGQAYEQYF. The CDR3, as DNA: TGTGCCAGCAGCCTACCCCCGGGACAGGCCTACGAGCAGTACTTC.

The chain has TRBV19 and TRBJ1-1; D unresolved. The V gene's germline CDR1 is LNHDA and CDR2 SQIVND (reference sequence). This CDR3 is 12 amino acids long. V was shortened by 4 bases and J by 0 bases, with 3 bases between the two germline ends. CDR3 loop: CASSNLNTEAFF. The CDR3 nucleotides read TGTGCCAGTAGTAACTTGAACACTGAAGCTTTCTTT.

The chain links TRBV7-8 to TRBJ2-3; D call uncertain. The germline V gene encodes CDR1 SGHVS and CDR2 FQNEAQ. Trimming stripped 5 bases from V and 5 bases from J, with 8 bases between. CDR3 length: 12 residues. The CDR3 region is CASSRRGDTQYF. The CDR3, as DNA: TGTGCCAGCAGCCGTAGAGGAGATACGCAGTATTTT.

This chain joins TRBV6-1 and TRBJ1-1; a weak D match, TRBD1 (6 bases). Germline CDR1 MNHNS, CDR2 SASEGT. The V end lost 3 bases, the J end lost 3 bases, and 8 bases lay between the germline ends. The CDR3 has 13 amino acids. CDR3 sequence reads: CASSDPGDTEAFF. For the CDR3, the DNA is TGTGCCAGCAGTGACCCAGGGGACACTGAAGCTTTCTTT.

The chain recombines TRBV5-1 with TRBJ2-7; D is possibly TRBD1 (9 bases). In germline, CDR1 is SGHRS, CDR2 YFSETQ. Trimming cost V 4 bases and J 1 base, with 21 bases left between them. The length of the CDR3 is 17 residues. This CDR3 reads CASSARGGTGRSYEQYF. In nucleotides, the CDR3 is TGCGCCAGCAGCGCCCGCGGGGGGACAGGGCGGTCCTACGAGCAGTACTTC.

The chain joins TRBV4-3 to TRBJ1-2; tentatively, D is TRBD1 (6 bases). Germline CDR1 and CDR2: LGHNA and YSLEER. Between the trimmed V and J ends, which lost 4 bases and 2 bases, there was a span of 14 bases. This CDR3 comprises 15 residues. The CDR3 protein is CASSPQVRGNYGYTF. The CDR3 DNA sequence: TGCGCCAGCAGCCCACAGGTGAGGGGGAACTATGGCTACACCTTC.

As for this clone: In the same sample, other DNA sequences code for this CDR3. The chain is built from TRBV6-5 and TRBJ2-5, with a possible D match to TRBD1 (6 bases). The CDR3 runs 16 residues. Trimming took off 2 bases at V and 5 bases at J, with 18 bases between the two ends. CDR1 and CDR2 from the germline V gene are MNHEY and SVGAGI. This CDR3 is CASSYTSTGKGETQYF. CDR3 bases: TGTGCCAGCAGTTACACTTCGACAGGAAAGGGGGAGACCCAGTACTTC.

This chain uses TRBV15 with TRBJ1-5; D uncertain. The CDR3 has 14 amino acids. Germline CDR1 is LNHNV and CDR2 is YYDKDF (reference sequence). Trimming left V 4 bases short and J 6 bases short, with 13 bases between. The CDR3 loop is CATSNPARAQPQHF. The CDR3 region has the DNA TGTGCCACCAGCAATCCTGCGAGGGCTCAGCCCCAGCATTTT. The full variable domain, in which reference TRBV15 and TRBJ1-5 provide the parts outside the CDR3, is DAMVIQNPRYQVTQFGKPVTLSCSQTLNHNVMYWYQQKSSQAPKLLFHYYDKDFNNEADTPDNFQSRRPNTSFCFLDIRSPGLGDTAMYLCATSNPARAQPQHFGDGTRLSIL.

The chain links TRBV7-9 to TRBJ1-1; D call uncertain. Germline V gene sequence: CDR1 SEHNR, CDR2 FQNEAQ (reference sequence). The CDR3 covers 13 residues. The germline V and J ends were trimmed by 6 bases and 1 base, with 9 bases remaining between them. The CDR3 sequence: CASSSQSNTEAFF. DNA of the CDR3: TGTGCCAGCAGTTCACAATCGAACACTGAAGCTTTCTTT.

This chain links TRBV2 with TRBJ2-3, with 7 bases identical to TRBD2. CDR1 and CDR2 (germline): SNHLY, FYNNEI. The CDR3 runs 15 residues. The J segment lost 4 bases and the V segment lost 8 bases, leaving 12 bases of the junction unmatched. The DNA for the CDR3 is TGTGCCAGCGCCGGACTAGTGGGTCAGTCAGATACGCAGTATTTT. The encoded protein is CASAGLVGQSDTQYF.

The chain has TRBV20-1 and TRBJ1-4; D is ambiguous. The CDR3 is 11 amino acids. Trimming cost V 4 bases and J 8 bases, with 8 bases left between them. The germline gives CDR1 DFQATT, CDR2 SNEGSKA (reference sequence). The CDR3 DNA follows: TGCAGTGCTACGGGTGGCGAAAAACTGTTTTTT. The encoded protein is CSATGGEKLFF.

This rearrangement joins TRBV20-1 to TRBJ2-3; D is ambiguous. The CDR3 is 11 residues long. Germline CDR1 reads DFQATT; CDR2 reads SNEGSKA (reference sequence). V was trimmed by 3 bases and J by 5 bases, leaving 6 bases between them. In DNA, the CDR3 is TGCAGTGCTAGTATCGGAGATACGCAGTATTTT. Encoded protein: CSASIGDTQYF.

V and J are TRBV6-6 and TRBJ1-3; 7 nucleotides align to TRBD1. The CDR3 length is 14 residues. The germline gives CDR1 MNHNY, CDR2 SVGAGI (reference sequence). V was clipped by 10 bases and J by 2 bases; unmatched bases: 8. The DNA for the CDR3 is TGTGCCACCGATGACAGGGTCCCTGGAAACACCATATATTTT. Translated, it gives CATDDRVPGNTIYF.

The rearrangement links TRBV19 to TRBJ1-1; TRBD1 is a possible D gene (5 bases). The length of the CDR3 is 15 residues. Germline V gene lookup returns CDR1 LNHDA and CDR2 SQIVND (reference sequence). Trimming removed 2 bases at V and 1 base at J, with 11 bases between. The CDR3 bases are TGTGCCAGTAGTATAAGGTCCGGGGGGAACACTGAAGCTTTCTTT. Protein: CASSIRSGGNTEAFF.